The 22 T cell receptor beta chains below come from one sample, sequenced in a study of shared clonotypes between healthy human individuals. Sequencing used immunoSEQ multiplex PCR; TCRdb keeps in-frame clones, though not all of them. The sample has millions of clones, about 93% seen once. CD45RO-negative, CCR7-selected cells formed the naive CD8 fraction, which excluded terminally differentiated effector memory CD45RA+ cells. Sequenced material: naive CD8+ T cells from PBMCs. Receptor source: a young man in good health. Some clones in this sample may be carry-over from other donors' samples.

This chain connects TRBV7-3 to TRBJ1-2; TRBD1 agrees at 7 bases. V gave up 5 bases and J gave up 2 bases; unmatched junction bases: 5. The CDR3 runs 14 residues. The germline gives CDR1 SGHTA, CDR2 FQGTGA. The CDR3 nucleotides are TGTGCCAGCAGCCCAGAGACAGGGAACTATGGCTACACCTTC. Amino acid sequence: CASSPETGNYGYTF.

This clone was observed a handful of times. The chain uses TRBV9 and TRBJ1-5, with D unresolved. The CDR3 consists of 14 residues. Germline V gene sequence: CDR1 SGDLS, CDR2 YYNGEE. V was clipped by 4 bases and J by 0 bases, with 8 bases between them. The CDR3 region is CASSPQNSNQPQHF. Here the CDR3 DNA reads TGTGCCAGCAGCCCCCAGAATAGCAATCAGCCCCAGCATTTT.

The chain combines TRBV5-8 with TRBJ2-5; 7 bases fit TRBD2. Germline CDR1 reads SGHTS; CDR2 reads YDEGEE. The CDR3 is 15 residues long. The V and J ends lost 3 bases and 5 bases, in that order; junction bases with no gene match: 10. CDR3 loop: CASSSLLAPGETQYF. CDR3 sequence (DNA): TGTGCCAGCAGCTCCCTACTAGCGCCCGGGGAGACCCAGTACTTC.

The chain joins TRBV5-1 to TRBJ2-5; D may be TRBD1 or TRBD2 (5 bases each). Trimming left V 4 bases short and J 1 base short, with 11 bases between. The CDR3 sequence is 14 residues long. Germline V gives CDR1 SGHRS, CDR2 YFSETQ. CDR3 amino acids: CASSPRDGQETQYF. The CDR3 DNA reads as TGCGCCAGCAGCCCTAGGGACGGCCAAGAGACCCAGTACTTC.

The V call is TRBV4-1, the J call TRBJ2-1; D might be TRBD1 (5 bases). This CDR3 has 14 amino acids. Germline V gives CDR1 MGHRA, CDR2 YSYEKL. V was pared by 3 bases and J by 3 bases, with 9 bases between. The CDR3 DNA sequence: TGCGCCAGCAGCCAGACCGACAGCTACAATGAGCAGTTCTTC. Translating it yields CASSQTDSYNEQFF.

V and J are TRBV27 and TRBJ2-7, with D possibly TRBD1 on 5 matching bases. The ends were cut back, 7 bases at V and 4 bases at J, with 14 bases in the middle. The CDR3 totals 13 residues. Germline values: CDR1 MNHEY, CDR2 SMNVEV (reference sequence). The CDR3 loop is CASTWGSGYEQYF. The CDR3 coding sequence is TGTGCCAGCACCTGGGGCAGTGGTTACGAGCAGTACTTC.

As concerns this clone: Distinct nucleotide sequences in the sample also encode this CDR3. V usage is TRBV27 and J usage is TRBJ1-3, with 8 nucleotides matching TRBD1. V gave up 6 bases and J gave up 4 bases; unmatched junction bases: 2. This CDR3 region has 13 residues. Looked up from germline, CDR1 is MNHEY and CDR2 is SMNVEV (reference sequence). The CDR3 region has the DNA TGTGCCAGCAGCGACAGGGGCGGAAACACCATATATTTT. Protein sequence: CASSDRGGNTIYF.

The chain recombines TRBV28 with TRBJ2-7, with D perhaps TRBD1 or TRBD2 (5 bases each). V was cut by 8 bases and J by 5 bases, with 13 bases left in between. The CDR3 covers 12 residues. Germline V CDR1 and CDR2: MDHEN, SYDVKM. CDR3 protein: CASGSGTNEQYF. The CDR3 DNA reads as TGTGCCAGCGGCTCGGGGACCAACGAGCAGTACTTC.

The CDR3 nucleotides are TGTGCCAGCAGTTTTGTTCGGGCAAACGGGCGAAAACTGTTTTTT. This sequence encodes CASSFVRANGRKLFF. The chain joins TRBV27 to TRBJ1-4, with D unclear. In germline, CDR1 is MNHEY, CDR2 SMNVEV (reference sequence). The CDR3 runs to 15 residues. V lost 3 bases to trimming and J lost 10 bases, with 18 bases between them.

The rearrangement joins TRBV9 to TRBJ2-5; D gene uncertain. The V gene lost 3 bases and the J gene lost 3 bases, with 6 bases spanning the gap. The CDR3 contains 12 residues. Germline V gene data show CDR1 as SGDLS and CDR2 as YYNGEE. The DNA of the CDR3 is TGTGCCAGCAGCGGAAGAGAAGAGACCCAGTACTTC. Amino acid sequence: CASSGREETQYF. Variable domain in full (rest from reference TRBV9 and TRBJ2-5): DSGVTQTPKHLITATGQRVTLRCSPRSGDLSVYWYQQSLDQGLQFLIQYYNGEERAKGNILERFSAQQFPDLHSELNLSSLELGDSALYFCASSGREETQYFGPGTRLLVL.

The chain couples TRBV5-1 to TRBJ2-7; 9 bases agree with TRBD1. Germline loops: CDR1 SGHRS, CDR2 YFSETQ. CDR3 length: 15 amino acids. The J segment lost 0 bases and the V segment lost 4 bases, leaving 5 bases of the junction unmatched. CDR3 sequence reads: CASSPDRGSSYEQYF. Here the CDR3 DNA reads TGCGCCAGCAGCCCGGACAGGGGAAGCTCCTACGAGCAGTACTTC.

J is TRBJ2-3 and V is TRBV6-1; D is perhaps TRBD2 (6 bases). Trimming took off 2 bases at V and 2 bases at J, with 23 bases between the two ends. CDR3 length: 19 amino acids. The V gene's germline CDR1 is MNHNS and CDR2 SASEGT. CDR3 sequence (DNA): TGTGCCAGCAGTGAAATGGGACTGAAAAAGGCCTCCCCCACAGATACGCAGTATTTT. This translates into CASSEMGLKKASPTDTQYF.

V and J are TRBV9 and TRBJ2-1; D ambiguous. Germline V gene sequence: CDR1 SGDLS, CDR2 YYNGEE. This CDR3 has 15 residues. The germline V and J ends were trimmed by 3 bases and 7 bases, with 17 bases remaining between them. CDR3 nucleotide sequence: TGTGCCAGCAGCGCAGACGGCAACCCCGGGAATGAGCAGTTCTTC. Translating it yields CASSADGNPGNEQFF. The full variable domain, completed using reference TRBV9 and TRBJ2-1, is DSGVTQTPKHLITATGQRVTLRCSPRSGDLSVYWYQQSLDQGLQFLIQYYNGEERAKGNILERFSAQQFPDLHSELNLSSLELGDSALYFCASSADGNPGNEQFFGPGTRLTVL.

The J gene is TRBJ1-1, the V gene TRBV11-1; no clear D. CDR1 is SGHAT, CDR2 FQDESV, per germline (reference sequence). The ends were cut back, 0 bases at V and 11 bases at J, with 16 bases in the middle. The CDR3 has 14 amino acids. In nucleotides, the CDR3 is TGTGCCAGCAGCTTAGCCCGACCCCAGGATCTCGCTTTCTTT. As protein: CASSLARPQDLAFF.

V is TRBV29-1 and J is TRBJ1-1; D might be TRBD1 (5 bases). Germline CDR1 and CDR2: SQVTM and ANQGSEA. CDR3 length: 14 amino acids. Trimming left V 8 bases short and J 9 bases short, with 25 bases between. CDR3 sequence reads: CSTGTILRDQKAFF. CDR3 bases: TGCAGCACCGGGACTATTCTTAGGGACCAGAAAGCTTTCTTT.

The CDR3 here is CASSFSGQVEETQYF. The CDR3 DNA reads as TGTGCCAGCAGCTTCTCGGGACAGGTCGAAGAGACCCAGTACTTC. The rearrangement links TRBV11-3 to TRBJ2-5; 8 bases are shared with TRBD1. Germline trimming cut 3 bases from V and 3 bases from J; bases unmatched to any gene: 6. Germline V lookup: CDR1 SGHNT, CDR2 YENEEA. This CDR3 comprises 15 residues.

In DNA form, the CDR3 reads TGTGCCACCAGCGCGCACGGGGAGGTTGACTACGAGCAGTACTTC. Translation gives CATSAHGEVDYEQYF. The chain is built from TRBV15 and TRBJ2-7; maybe TRBD2 (6 bases). Germline loops: CDR1 LNHNV, CDR2 YYDKDF (reference sequence). V was cut by 5 bases and J by 3 bases, with 17 bases left in between. CDR3 size: 15 residues.

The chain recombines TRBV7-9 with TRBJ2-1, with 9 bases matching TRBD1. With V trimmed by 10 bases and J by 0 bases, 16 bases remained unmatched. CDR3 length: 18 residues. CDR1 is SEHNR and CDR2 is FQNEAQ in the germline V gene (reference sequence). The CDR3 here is CAISQGASFSSSYNEQFF. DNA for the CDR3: TGTGCCATTTCACAGGGGGCCTCATTTTCGAGCTCCTACAATGAGCAGTTCTTC.

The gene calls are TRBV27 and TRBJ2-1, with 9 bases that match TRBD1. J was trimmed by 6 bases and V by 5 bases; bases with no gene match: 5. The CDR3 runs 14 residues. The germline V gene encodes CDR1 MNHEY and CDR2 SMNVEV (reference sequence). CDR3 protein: CASSLRDRANEQFF. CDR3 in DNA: TGTGCCAGCAGTCTCCGGGACAGGGCCAATGAGCAGTTCTTC.

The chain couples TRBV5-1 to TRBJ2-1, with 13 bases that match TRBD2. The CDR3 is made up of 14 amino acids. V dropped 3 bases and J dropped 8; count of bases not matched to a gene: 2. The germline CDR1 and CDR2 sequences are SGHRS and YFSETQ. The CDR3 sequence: CASSWTSGSYEQFF. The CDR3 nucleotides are TGCGCCAGCAGCTGGACTAGCGGGAGCTATGAGCAGTTCTTC. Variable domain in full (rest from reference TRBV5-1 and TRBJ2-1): KAGVTQTPRYLIKTRGQQVTLSCSPISGHRSVSWYQQTPGQGLQFLFEYFSETQRNKGNFPGRFSGRQFSNSRSEMNVSTLELGDSALYLCASSWTSGSYEQFFGPGTRLTVL.

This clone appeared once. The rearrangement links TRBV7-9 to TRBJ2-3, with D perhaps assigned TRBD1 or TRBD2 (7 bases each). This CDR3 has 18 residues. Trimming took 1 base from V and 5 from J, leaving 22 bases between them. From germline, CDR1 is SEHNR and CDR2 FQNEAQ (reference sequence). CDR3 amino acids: CASSLGGEGPQGEDTQYF. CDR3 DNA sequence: TGTGCCAGCAGCTTAGGAGGGGAGGGCCCCCAGGGGGAAGATACGCAGTATTTT.

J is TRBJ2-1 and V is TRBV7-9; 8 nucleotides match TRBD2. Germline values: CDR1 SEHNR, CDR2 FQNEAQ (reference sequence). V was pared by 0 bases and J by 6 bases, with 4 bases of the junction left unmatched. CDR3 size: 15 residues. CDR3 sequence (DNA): TGTGCCAGCAGCTTAGCTAGCGGGACTACCAATGAGCAGTTCTTC. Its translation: CASSLASGTTNEQFF.